What follows describes a single T cell receptor (beta chain). This clonotype was seen ten or more times. No antigen is known for it. No base quality information exists; no much larger clone differs at one position. Reading from cysteine to phenylalanine, the CDR3 counts 13 amino acids. The read is trimmed to its CDR3 DNA, 39 bases read in frame from base 1. Trimming leaves V shorter by 6 bases and J shorter by 6 bases, with the junction holding 7 bases beyond the gene matches. The germline V gene (reference sequence) specifies LNHDA as CDR1 and SQIVND as CDR2. A patient counted as having stable hyperthyroidism if there was no progression to ophthalmopathy within 18 months of follow-up. Hyperthyroidism patients were newly diagnosed, with disease duration under 2 months, and aged 18 to 65 years. Patients were excluded if they had other autoimmune diseases, uncontrolled infections, pregnancy or lactation. Clinical symptoms, serum thyroxine, TRAb, thyroid ultrasound and orbital computed tomography formed the basis of the diagnosis. Using Ficoll-Paque density gradient centrifugation, PBMCs were isolated from approximately 11 ml of fresh peripheral blood. Trizol reagent was used to extract the total RNA, and its quality was then checked on an Agilent 2100 Bioanalyzer.

TCR beta CDR3 regions were amplified from RNA transcripts for repertoire sequencing. A first-round RT-PCR used HTBI primers with the Qiagen OneStep RT-PCR kit, followed by a second-round multiplex PCR, size selection and purification. Sequencing of the libraries was carried out on an Illumina HiSeq2000 in paired-end mode with 100 bp reads. As for the authors' bioinformatics: Reads were processed with SOAPnuke, discarding reads with adapters, uncalled bases, mean Phred below 15, or no exact constant-primer or identifier match. High-quality paired reads were merged with COPE v1.2.5. Clonotypes were defined as unique nucleotide sequences and were aligned to IMGT TRB V, D and J references using MiTCR v1.1. The analysis was limited to V-J combinations with a frequency above 0.0001, which together covered 99% to 99.2% of repertoires. For each V-J combination, a TCR clonal expansion and chaos score was defined as F50 clonal expansion divided by the chaos observed in the TCRdist matrix. Welch's t-statistics and random forest were used to reduce features to about a dozen V-J combinations, which were fed into a naive Bayes classifier. The Morisita-Horn index was used to measure how similar the thyroid and blood repertoires were. Clones were called with MiXCR by TCRdb after fastp trimmed the public reads at Q25, and only in-frame beta chains were retained. Rows are combined by CDR3 protein, so each entry shows the most common genes and DNA. Here the V and J calls rest on TCRdb's processing, not on the authors' analysis. This sample has a few hundred thousand distinct CDR3 sequences in its table, and roughly 14% of those were observed once. Roughly 7% of the sample belongs to the ten largest clones.

The source of the sample is a study of Graves' ophthalmopathy and Graves' hyperthyroidism (dated 2018 in TCRdb). Notes on the research overall: Peripheral blood was collected at initial diagnosis, before any treatment. Following sampling, methimazole starting at 30 mg daily was administered to hyperthyroidism patients, and high-dose intravenous methylprednisolone was administered to ophthalmopathy patients. An independent validation cohort comprised fewer than 20 hyperthyroidism patients and around 16 patients who later progressed from hyperthyroidism to ophthalmopathy. In five to seven hyperthyroidism patients, the T-cell repertoire of thyroid tissue was compared with the T-cell repertoire of blood. To explore V-J signatures distinguishing ophthalmopathy from hyperthyroidism, a discovery set of around 100 patients (43 ophthalmopathy, 57 stable hyperthyroidism) was enrolled. The 75 to 100 discovery patients were randomly split 7:3 into training and test sets. The study used TCR beta repertoire signatures to distinguish Graves' ophthalmopathy from Graves' hyperthyroidism and to predict progression to ophthalmopathy. In total, 120 to 150 blood samples were TCR-sequenced: around 42 ophthalmopathy, 75 hyperthyroidism and some 17 hyperthyroidism-to-ophthalmopathy patients. Broad study findings and their caveats: Sample size was not statistically predetermined, and group allocation was not concealed from the investigators. In validation, the model predicted ophthalmopathy progression with about 70% sensitivity and 72.22% specificity; some 13 predicted patients were CT-confirmed with GO in a median of around 6 months. Ophthalmopathy was separated from stable hyperthyroidism by the 13-signature model with about 88% sensitivity and about 81% specificity in cross-validation and with 80%/75% in the test set. Most expanded thyroid clonotypes with frequency above 0.001 were also detected in blood, suggesting blood repertoires may reflect the thyroid immune response.

The sequence was collected from a woman aged 18-29 years with stable Graves' hyperthyroidism. Donor details come from another sample of the same person, matched by shared clones. This sequence uses TRBV19 and TRBJ1-2, and TRBD1 aligns with 7 junction nucleotides. The sequenced material came from peripheral blood. In nucleotides, the sequence is TGTGCCAGTAGCAGCACAGGGGACGATGGCTACACCTTC. Translated, it gives CASSSTGDDGYTF.